This TCR beta chain emerged from a study of T cell responses to AZD1222 COVID-19 vaccine. Clones were read by immunoSEQ multiplex PCR, and TCRdb kept only the in-frame ones, dropping some. The table lists around 140,000 clones, just under 95% of them singletons. Germline V CDR1 and CDR2: LGHDT, YNNKEL (reference sequence). The CDR3 consists of 11 residues. Trimming took off 4 bases at V and 3 bases at J, with 4 bases between the two ends. The sample was peripheral blood, taken on day 0 of AZD1222 vaccination. The rearrangement links TRBV3-1 (or the pseudogene TRBV3-2) to TRBJ2-7, with D uncertain. This TCR was recovered from an adult in good health. The CDR3 sequence: CASSRNYEQYF. The DNA of the CDR3 is TGTGCCAGCAGCCGAAACTACGAGCAGTACTTC.